This TCR beta chain was profiled in a study of blood T cell repertoires in COVID-19. About the study: The study drew acute and convalescent COVID-19 samples from the United States, Italy and Spain.

In the original processing: Reference gene primer amplification gave nucleated cell count estimates. Method: immunoSEQ multiplex PCR; TCRdb's copy keeps in-frame clones and lacks some. D and trimming come from the DNA, and the V and J calls and clone size come from that table. This table has 300,000 to 450,000 clones, about 90% appearing once. Which cohort a participant joined came from the clinical history participants gave. During the 2 weeks before they entered the study, exposed participants had met someone with a PCR-confirmed or clinician-diagnosed COVID-19 case. Trimming removed 0 bases from V and 2 bases from J; junction bases left unmatched: 7. The length of the CDR3 is 17 residues. Looked up from germline, CDR1 is MGHRA and CDR2 is YSYEKL.

Sample: PBMCs or T cells enriched from blood (not recorded which). This TCR was recovered from a woman aged 30 to 39 who had been exposed to COVID-19. This chain uses TRBV4-1 with TRBJ2-7, with 10 bases aligning to TRBD2. DNA of the CDR3: TGCGCCAGCAGCCAAGAGTATAGCGGGAGGATCCCCTACGAGCAGTACTTC. Translating it yields CASSQEYSGRIPYEQYF.